A single sample gave rise to the 9 T cell receptor beta chains below, sequenced in a study of blood T cell repertoires in COVID-19. The repertoire was sequenced with immunoSEQ multiplex PCR; TCRdb's copy has only in-frame clones and lacks some. The sample holds about 250,000 clones, nearly 90% seen once. Specimen: peripheral blood. The receptors were sampled from a man between 18 and 29 years old with active or convalescent COVID-19.

This chain joins TRBV2 and TRBJ1-2; 9 positions agree with TRBD1. CDR3 length equals 14 residues. Germline CDR1 is SNHLY and CDR2 is FYNNEI. The J segment lost 4 bases and the V segment lost 6 bases, leaving 6 bases of the junction unmatched. This CDR3 is CASRPGQGVYGYTF. CDR3 nucleotide sequence: TGTGCCAGCAGACCGGGACAGGGTGTCTATGGCTACACCTTC.

This rearrangement joins TRBV2 to TRBJ1-5; 8 bases are shared with TRBD1. Trimming removed 4 bases from V and 6 bases from J; junction bases left unmatched: 8. CDR3 length: 15 residues. In germline, CDR1 is SNHLY, CDR2 FYNNEI. The DNA for the CDR3 is TGTGCCAGCAGTGGGGACAGGACGGGCACTCAGCCCCAGCATTTT. Protein product: CASSGDRTGTQPQHF.

The chain couples TRBV9 to TRBJ2-5, with D uncertain. Germline V gene lookup returns CDR1 SGDLS and CDR2 YYNGEE. The CDR3 length is 15 residues. The ends were cut back, 4 bases at V and 5 bases at J, with 18 bases in the middle. The CDR3: CASSPIGSPGETQYF. As DNA, the CDR3 is TGTGCCAGCAGCCCCATCGGGTCCCCTGGGGAGACCCAGTACTTC.

The CDR3 DNA reads TGTGCCAGCTCACCAAAGGGACAGGGCACCTACGAGCAGTACTTC. It yields the protein CASSPKGQGTYEQYF. V usage is TRBV18 and J usage is TRBJ2-7; 9 bases match TRBD1. Germline loops: CDR1 KGHSH, CDR2 LQKENI. This CDR3 contains 15 residues. Trimming removed 2 bases from V and 2 bases from J; junction bases left unmatched: 4.

Notes on this clone: The same CDR3 is also encoded by other DNA sequences in this sample. The V call is TRBV3-1 (or the pseudogene TRBV3-2), the J call TRBJ2-5; 8 bases are a match to TRBD1. The germline gives CDR1 LGHDT, CDR2 YNNKEL (reference sequence). CDR3 length equals 14 residues. Trimming removed 4 bases from V and 2 bases from J; junction bases left unmatched: 3. CDR3 sequence reads: CASSPRTGQETQYF. The CDR3 DNA reads TGTGCCAGCAGCCCTCGGACAGGGCAAGAGACCCAGTACTTC.

The CDR3 coding sequence is TGTGCCAGCAGCGTAGGGACAGGGGGATCAATCCCCCTTCAAGAGACCCAGTACTTC. Its translation: CASSVGTGGSIPLQETQYF. The chain uses TRBV9 and TRBJ2-5; 10 bases fit TRBD1. Germline trimming cut 0 bases from V and 2 bases from J; bases unmatched to any gene: 13. This CDR3 contains 19 residues. Germline loops: CDR1 SGDLS, CDR2 YYNGEE.

The gene calls are TRBV7-2 and TRBJ2-7, with 10 bases matching TRBD2. This CDR3 spans 15 amino acids. J was trimmed by 3 bases and V by 1 base; bases with no gene match: 3. Germline CDR1 reads SGHTA; CDR2 reads FQGNSA. The CDR3 loop is CASSLDPSGGYEQYF. The DNA of the CDR3 is TGTGCCAGCAGCTTAGACCCTAGCGGGGGCTACGAGCAGTACTTC.

The chain joins TRBV12-3 or TRBV12-4 to TRBJ1-1; D remains ambiguous. The CDR3 loop spans 13 amino acids. Trimming shortened V by 2 bases and J by 1 base, and 5 bases separated the two germline ends. In DNA form, the CDR3 reads TGTGCCAGCAGTTTAATGGCGAACACTGAAGCTTTCTTT. Encoded protein: CASSLMANTEAFF.

The rearrangement joins TRBV21-1 to TRBJ1-5. TRBV21-1 has pseudogene status. CDR3 size: 15 residues. CDR3 nucleotides: TGTGCCAGCAGCAAAGTAGAAAATAGCAATCAGCCCCAGCATTTT. This encodes CASSKVENSNQPQHF.